Below are 30 T cell receptor beta chains sequenced from a single sample in a study of blood T cell repertoires in COVID-19. Measured with immunoSEQ multiplex PCR; TCRdb has only the in-frame clones, and not every one. The sample gives about 27,000 clones, roughly four fifths of which show up once; 25% is in the top ten. The sample was peripheral blood. The receptors were sampled from a man aged 70-80 years with active COVID-19.

The V call is TRBV5-1, the J call TRBJ2-7, with TRBD2 matching over 8 bases. This CDR3 has 14 residues. With V trimmed by 7 bases and J by 6 bases, 12 bases remained unmatched. The V gene's germline CDR1 is SGHRS and CDR2 YFSETQ. In DNA, the CDR3 is TGCGCCAGCGGGTTCGGGGCGGGGGGACCCGAGCAGTACTTC. Translation: CASGFGAGGPEQYF.

This chain links TRBV5-1 with TRBJ1-1; no clear D. The CDR3 runs 13 residues. Trimming stripped 1 base from V and 6 bases from J, with 10 bases between. Germline CDR1 and CDR2: SGHRS and YFSETQ. This chain's CDR3 is CASSLTGKSEAFF. DNA of the CDR3: TGCGCCAGCAGCTTGACGGGAAAATCTGAAGCTTTCTTT.

The chain links TRBV3-1 (or the pseudogene TRBV3-2) to TRBJ1-2; TRBD1 agrees at 9 bases. In germline, CDR1 is LGHDT, CDR2 YNNKEL (reference sequence). Trimming removed 4 bases from V and 8 bases from J; junction bases left unmatched: 11. The CDR3 totals 15 residues. CDR3: CASSLRDRVGGGYTF. In nucleotides, the CDR3 is TGTGCCAGCAGCCTCCGGGACAGGGTGGGAGGCGGCTACACCTTC.

The V and J genes are TRBV9 and TRBJ1-2; D unresolved. Looked up from germline, CDR1 is SGDLS and CDR2 is YYNGEE. The V end lost 6 bases, the J end lost 0 bases, and 9 bases lay between the germline ends. This CDR3 has 13 residues. CDR3 region: CASTPGSNYGYTF. The CDR3 bases are TGTGCCAGCACCCCGGGGTCTAACTATGGCTACACCTTC.

Here the CDR3 reads CASSNSAGQETQYF. CDR3 sequence (DNA): TGTGCCAGTAGTAATTCGGCAGGACAAGAGACCCAGTACTTC. This sequence joins TRBV19 and TRBJ2-5; D uncertain. This CDR3 is built from 14 residues. Between the trimmed V and J ends, which lost 4 bases and 2 bases, there was a span of 11 bases. The germline gives CDR1 LNHDA, CDR2 SQIVND (reference sequence).

This clone was observed a few times. The rearrangement joins TRBV5-1 to TRBJ2-1; 8 bases line up with TRBD1. From germline, CDR1 is SGHRS and CDR2 YFSETQ. V lost 1 base and J lost 5; bases outside the gene matches: 5. The CDR3 consists of 15 residues. The CDR3 bases are TGCGCCAGCAGCTTGACGACAGGGGTAGACAATGAGCAGTTCTTC. It translates to CASSLTTGVDNEQFF.

The chain couples TRBV11-2 to TRBJ1-5, with D possibly TRBD1 on 6 matching bases. This CDR3 comprises 15 residues. Germline CDR1 is SGHAT and CDR2 is FQNNGV. With 4 bases removed from V and 3 bases from J, the gap between germline ends came to 13 bases. The CDR3: CASSSLRGINQPQHF. CDR3 sequence (DNA): TGTGCCAGCAGCTCACTGAGGGGGATCAATCAGCCCCAGCATTTT. The entire variable domain, with the rest obtained from reference TRBV11-2 and TRBJ1-5, is as follows: EAGVAQSPRYKIIEKRQSVAFWCNPISGHATLYWYQQILGQGPKLLIQFQNNGVVDDSQLPKDRFSAERLKGVDSTLKIQPAKLEDSAVYLCASSSLRGINQPQHFGDGTRLSIL.

The V gene is TRBV5-1, the J gene TRBJ2-7, with a tentative D call TRBD2 (5 bases). Germline V gene sequence: CDR1 SGHRS, CDR2 YFSETQ. V was shortened by 0 bases and J by 5 bases, with 9 bases between the two germline ends. The CDR3 loop spans 13 amino acids. Here the CDR3 reads CASSLALADEQYF. For the CDR3, the DNA is TGCGCCAGCAGCTTGGCCCTAGCCGACGAGCAGTACTTC.

This chain joins TRBV5-5 and TRBJ2-2; D gene ambiguous. In germline, CDR1 is SGHKS, CDR2 YYEKEE (reference sequence). Trimming removed 4 bases from V and 2 bases from J, with 12 bases in between. This CDR3 is built from 15 residues. CDR3 DNA sequence: TGTGCCAGCAGCCCAAGCCCCCGCAACACCGGGGAGCTGTTTTTT. Encoded protein: CASSPSPRNTGELFF.

The rearrangement uses TRBV4-1 and TRBJ1-6, with D perhaps TRBD1 (6 bases). Looked up from germline, CDR1 is MGHRA and CDR2 is YSYEKL. This CDR3 spans 18 amino acids. V lost 0 bases, J lost 3 bases, and 15 bases lay in between. The CDR3 loop is CASSQDAPRTVYNSPLHF. The CDR3 coding sequence is TGCGCCAGCAGCCAAGATGCTCCGAGGACAGTCTATAATTCACCCCTCCACTTT.

V usage is TRBV4-2 and J usage is TRBJ2-2; TRBD2 matches 9 bases. Looked up from germline, CDR1 is LGHNA and CDR2 is YNFKEQ. Unmatched junction bases numbered 7, after V lost 4 bases and J lost 4 bases. The CDR3 length is 16 residues. Written as DNA, the CDR3 is TGTGCCAGCAGCCGGAATCTAGCGGGGAGCACCGGGGAGCTGTTTTTT. Translation gives CASSRNLAGSTGELFF.

The rearrangement joins TRBV24-1 to TRBJ2-5, with D possibly TRBD2 on 6 matching bases. The CDR3 covers 14 residues. Trimming stripped 2 bases from V and 4 bases from J, with 10 bases between. Germline lookup yields CDR1 KGHDR and CDR2 SFDVKD. The CDR3 sequence is CATSDSGTRETQYF. In DNA form, the CDR3 reads TGTGCCACCAGTGATTCCGGGACTCGAGAGACCCAGTACTTC.

This clone showed up just once. The chain couples TRBV5-1 to TRBJ2-7; 9 bases match TRBD1. V lost 3 bases and J lost 5; bases outside the gene matches: 6. The CDR3 runs to 14 residues. Germline CDR1 reads SGHRS; CDR2 reads YFSETQ. The CDR3 nucleotides read TGCGCCAGCAGCTCCTCCGGGACAGGGAACGAGCAGTACTTC. It encodes CASSSSGTGNEQYF.

This chain connects TRBV18 to TRBJ1-3; tentatively, D is TRBD1 (6 bases). Germline V gene lookup returns CDR1 KGHSH and CDR2 LQKENI. CDR3 size: 15 residues. V was pared by 2 bases and J by 4 bases, with 12 bases between. In DNA form, the CDR3 reads TGTGCCAGCTCACCAACAGGGATTTTAGGAAACACCATATATTTT. Its protein product is CASSPTGILGNTIYF.

V and J are TRBV29-1 and TRBJ2-5; 7 nucleotides match TRBD1. The V segment lost 4 bases and the J segment 4 bases; nucleotides outside the gene matches: 6. CDR3 size: 13 residues. The germline V gene has CDR1 SQVTM and CDR2 ANQGSEA. This CDR3 is CSVGTGVSETQYF. CDR3 in DNA: TGCAGCGTTGGAACAGGGGTTTCAGAGACCCAGTACTTC. The variable domain in full, completed from reference TRBV29-1 and TRBJ2-5, reads SAVISQKPSRDICQRGTSLTIQCQVDSQVTMMFWYRQQPGQSLTLIATANQGSEATYESGFVIDKFPISRPNLTFSTLTVSNMSPEDSSIYLCSVGTGVSETQYFGPGTRLLVL.

The chain couples TRBV7-9 to TRBJ2-7; 7 bases match TRBD1. Germline V gene data show CDR1 as SEHNR and CDR2 as FQNEAQ (reference sequence). There are 15 residues in the CDR3. Germline trimming cut 5 bases from V and 2 bases from J; bases unmatched to any gene: 9. The CDR3 nucleotides read TGTGCCAGCAGCCAAACCTGGGACAGAGCCTACGAGCAGTACTTC. Encoded protein: CASSQTWDRAYEQYF.

V gene TRBV7-2 combines with J gene TRBJ2-7, with 11 positions matching TRBD2. Trimming removed 1 base from V and 6 bases from J; junction bases left unmatched: 5. Germline V gene lookup returns CDR1 SGHTA and CDR2 FQGNSA. The CDR3 is made up of 15 amino acids. The CDR3 coding sequence is TGTGCCAGCAGCTTAGTGCGACTAGCGGGGTCCGAGCAGTACTTC. It is translated as CASSLVRLAGSEQYF.

The chain has TRBV19 and TRBJ2-5, with 7 bases lining up with TRBD1. This CDR3 has 14 amino acids. Germline lookup yields CDR1 LNHDA and CDR2 SQIVND (reference sequence). V shed 3 bases, J shed 2 bases, and the junction held 3 bases outside the gene matches. Here the CDR3 reads CASSITGQQETQYF. The CDR3 DNA follows: TGTGCCAGTAGTATCACGGGACAGCAAGAGACCCAGTACTTC.

This clone was recorded a few times. This sequence joins TRBV19 and TRBJ1-6; 9 bases fit TRBD1. Trimming at V came to 7 bases and at J to 9 bases, leaving 10 bases not matched to a gene. The CDR3 contains 15 residues. Germline assignment: CDR1 LNHDA and CDR2 SQIVND (reference sequence). CDR3 nucleotides: TGTGCCAGTACCCGAACCGGGACAGGGTTTTCACCCCTCCACTTT. Residues: CASTRTGTGFSPLHF.

J is TRBJ2-3 and V is TRBV14; D not resolved. Germline values: CDR1 SGHDN, CDR2 FVKESK. V lost 1 base to trimming and J lost 8 bases, with 7 bases between them. This CDR3 has 12 amino acids. CDR3 amino acids: CASSQGSGTQYF. The CDR3 bases are TGTGCCAGCAGCCAAGGATCGGGTACGCAGTATTTT.

This clone was detected a few times. The V call is TRBV9, the J call TRBJ1-4; perhaps TRBD1 as D (5 bases). The germline CDR1 and CDR2 sequences are SGDLS and YYNGEE. The CDR3 contains 15 residues. V dropped 4 bases and J dropped 7 bases, with 17 bases sitting between them. Here the CDR3 DNA reads TGTGCCAGCAGCCCTGGGGGGGGTGGTGGTGAAAAACTGTTTTTT. Its translation is CASSPGGGGGEKLFF.

J is TRBJ1-1 and V is TRBV9; 10 bases match TRBD1. This CDR3 is built from 17 residues. Germline CDR1 SGDLS, CDR2 YYNGEE. The V and J ends lost 0 bases and 6 bases, in that order; junction bases with no gene match: 11. CDR3 loop: CASSVDLGTGDLPEAFF. For the CDR3, the DNA is TGTGCCAGCAGCGTAGATCTGGGGACAGGGGACCTACCTGAAGCTTTCTTT.

This clone was detected only once. The V call is TRBV29-1, the J call TRBJ2-7; 8 bases are a match to TRBD1. From germline, CDR1 is SQVTM and CDR2 ANQGSEA. Trimming cost V 6 bases and J 6 bases; bases outside gene matches: 7. The CDR3 is made up of 12 amino acids. CDR3 region: CSVQGQASEQYF. CDR3 nucleotide sequence: TGCAGCGTCCAGGGACAGGCCTCCGAGCAGTACTTC.

The chain couples TRBV2 to TRBJ1-4, with D possibly being TRBD1 (5 bases). CDR3 length: 17 residues. Germline V gene sequence: CDR1 SNHLY, CDR2 FYNNEI. Deletions cut 4 bases from V and 6 bases from J, with 21 bases between. The CDR3 coding sequence is TGTGCCAGCAGTGGCTCCGGAAACAGGCTGGTGGATGAAAAACTGTTTTTT. It specifies CASSGSGNRLVDEKLFF.

There are a few counts of this clone. J is TRBJ2-1 and V is TRBV6-5; 12 bases line up with TRBD2. Per the germline V gene, CDR1 is MNHEY and CDR2 is SVGAGI. Trimming cost V 7 bases and J 5 bases; bases outside gene matches: 6. This CDR3 has 15 residues. The CDR3 loop reads CASNQLAGGHNEQFF. The CDR3 DNA sequence: TGTGCCAGCAACCAACTAGCGGGGGGTCACAATGAGCAGTTCTTC.

The chain joins TRBV7-2 to TRBJ2-1, with a possible D match to TRBD2 (5 bases). Germline CDR1 SGHTA, CDR2 FQGNSA. V lost 0 bases and J 0 bases, leaving 6 bases between the germline ends. CDR3 length: 15 residues. The CDR3 DNA reads as TGTGCCAGCAGCTTAGCGGGGAGCTCCTACAATGAGCAGTTCTTC. Protein sequence: CASSLAGSSYNEQFF.

This sequence joins TRBV27 and TRBJ2-7; 8 bases fit TRBD2. This CDR3 spans 17 amino acids. Trimming cost V 2 bases and J 1 base; bases outside gene matches: 10. Germline assignment: CDR1 MNHEY and CDR2 SMNVEV (reference sequence). CDR3 loop: CASSLAGGPDRSYEQYF. CDR3 nucleotides: TGTGCCAGCAGTTTAGCGGGGGGCCCCGATCGGTCCTACGAGCAGTACTTC.

The rearrangement links TRBV3-1 (or the pseudogene TRBV3-2) to TRBJ2-7; weak D call: TRBD1 (5 bases). Germline CDR1 LGHDT, CDR2 YNNKEL (reference sequence). The V end lost 1 base, the J end lost 4 bases, and 11 bases lay between the germline ends. The length of the CDR3 is 14 residues. CDR3 in DNA: TGTGCCAGCAGCCAAGGGGGCCGCTTATACGAGCAGTACTTC. Protein sequence: CASSQGGRLYEQYF.

V usage is TRBV5-1 and J usage is TRBJ2-7; 7 positions agree with TRBD1. The CDR3 spans 12 residues. V shed 3 bases and J 5 bases; nucleotides not matched to a gene: 2. Germline CDR1 is SGHRS and CDR2 is YFSETQ. The CDR3 loop reads CASSSGQDEQYF. CDR3 bases: TGCGCCAGCAGCTCTGGACAGGACGAGCAGTACTTC.

This sequence joins TRBV5-4 and TRBJ2-5; D is perhaps TRBD2 (7 bases). Trimming took off 0 bases at V and 2 bases at J, with 11 bases between the two ends. This CDR3 region has 15 residues. Germline-derived CDR1 and CDR2 are SGHNT and YYREEE (reference sequence). CDR3 sequence (DNA): TGTGCCAGCAGCTTGGGGGGAGGGGGTCAAGAGACCCAGTACTTC. As protein: CASSLGGGGQETQYF.